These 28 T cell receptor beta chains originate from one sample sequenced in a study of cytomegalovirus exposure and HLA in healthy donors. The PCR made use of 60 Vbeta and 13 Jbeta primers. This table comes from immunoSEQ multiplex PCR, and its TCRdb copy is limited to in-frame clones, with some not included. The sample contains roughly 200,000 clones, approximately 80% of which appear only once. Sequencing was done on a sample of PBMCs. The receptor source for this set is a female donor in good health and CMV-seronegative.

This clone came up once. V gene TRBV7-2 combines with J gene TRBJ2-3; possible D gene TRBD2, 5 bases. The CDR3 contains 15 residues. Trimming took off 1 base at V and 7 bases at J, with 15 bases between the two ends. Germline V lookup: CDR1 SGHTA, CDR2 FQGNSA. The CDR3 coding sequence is TGTGCCAGCAGCTTAGGGCCCGGGGTCGGGAATACGCAGTATTTT. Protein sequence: CASSLGPGVGNTQYF.

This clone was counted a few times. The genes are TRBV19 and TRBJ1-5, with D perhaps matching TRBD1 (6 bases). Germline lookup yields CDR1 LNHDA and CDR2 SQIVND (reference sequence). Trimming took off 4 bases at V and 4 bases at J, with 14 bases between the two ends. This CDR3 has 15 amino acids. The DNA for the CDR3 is TGTGCCAGTAGTAGCGGCGACAGGCAAAATCAGCCCCAGCATTTT. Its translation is CASSSGDRQNQPQHF.

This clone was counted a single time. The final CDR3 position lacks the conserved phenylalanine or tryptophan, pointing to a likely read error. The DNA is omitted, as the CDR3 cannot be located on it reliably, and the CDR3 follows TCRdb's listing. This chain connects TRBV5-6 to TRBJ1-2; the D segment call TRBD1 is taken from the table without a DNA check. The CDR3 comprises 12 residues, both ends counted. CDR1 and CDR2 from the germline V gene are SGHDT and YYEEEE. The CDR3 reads CASSLGGLGQGL.

The CDR3 sequence: CASSLAVGREQYF. Written as DNA, the CDR3 is TGCGCCAGCAGCTTGGCCGTCGGGAGGGAGCAGTACTTC. The J gene is TRBJ2-7, the V gene TRBV5-1; 7 nucleotides agree with TRBD2. Germline V gene data show CDR1 as SGHRS and CDR2 as YFSETQ. The length of the CDR3 is 13 residues. V shed 0 bases and J 7 bases; nucleotides not matched to a gene: 4. The full variable domain, completed using reference TRBV5-1 and TRBJ2-7, is KAGVTQTPRYLIKTRGQQVTLSCSPISGHRSVSWYQQTPGQGLQFLFEYFSETQRNKGNFPGRFSGRQFSNSRSEMNVSTLELGDSALYLCASSLAVGREQYFGPGTRLTVT.

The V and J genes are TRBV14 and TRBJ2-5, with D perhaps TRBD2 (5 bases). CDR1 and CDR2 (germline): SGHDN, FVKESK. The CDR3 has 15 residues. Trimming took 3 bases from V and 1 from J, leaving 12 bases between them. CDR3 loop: CASSHTRGIQETQYF. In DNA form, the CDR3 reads TGTGCCAGCAGCCACACAAGAGGGATCCAAGAGACCCAGTACTTC.

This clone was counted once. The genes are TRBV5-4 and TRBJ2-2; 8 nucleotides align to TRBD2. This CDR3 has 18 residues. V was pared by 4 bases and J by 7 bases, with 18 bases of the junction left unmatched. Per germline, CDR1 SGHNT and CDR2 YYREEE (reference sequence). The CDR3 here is CASSAKRGSTGVIGELFF. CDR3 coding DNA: TGTGCCAGCAGCGCGAAGCGGGGGTCAACCGGGGTGATCGGGGAGCTGTTTTTT.

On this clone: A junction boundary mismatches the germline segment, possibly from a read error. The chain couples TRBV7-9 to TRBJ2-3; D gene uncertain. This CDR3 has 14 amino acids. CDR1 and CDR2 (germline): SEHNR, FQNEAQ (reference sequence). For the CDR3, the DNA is TGTTCCAGCAGCTTAGAGCCTAGCACAGATACGCAGTATTTT. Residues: CSSSLEPSTDTQYF.

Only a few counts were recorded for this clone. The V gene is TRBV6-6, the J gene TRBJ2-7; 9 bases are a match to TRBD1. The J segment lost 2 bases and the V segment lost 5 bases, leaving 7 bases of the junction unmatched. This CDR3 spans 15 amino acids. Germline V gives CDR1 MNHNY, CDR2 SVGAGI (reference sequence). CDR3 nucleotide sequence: TGTGCCAGCAGTAGGCAGGACAGGGGAGCCTACGAGCAGTACTTC. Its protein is CASSRQDRGAYEQYF.

Here the CDR3 reads CASSYSRFWNTGELFF. The CDR3 bases are TGTGCCAGCAGTTACTCGAGGTTCTGGAACACCGGGGAGCTGTTTTTT. The chain couples TRBV6-5 to TRBJ2-2; D gene unclear. The germline V gene has CDR1 MNHEY and CDR2 SVGAGI. The V end lost 0 bases, the J end lost 1 base, and 9 bases lay between the germline ends. This CDR3 has 16 residues.

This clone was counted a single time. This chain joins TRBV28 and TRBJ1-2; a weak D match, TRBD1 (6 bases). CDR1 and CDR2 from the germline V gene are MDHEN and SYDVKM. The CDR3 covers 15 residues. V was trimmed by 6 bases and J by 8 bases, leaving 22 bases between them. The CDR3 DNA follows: TGTGCCAGCAGGCTCTATAGGACAGTCAGTGGGGGCTACACCTTC. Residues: CASRLYRTVSGGYTF.

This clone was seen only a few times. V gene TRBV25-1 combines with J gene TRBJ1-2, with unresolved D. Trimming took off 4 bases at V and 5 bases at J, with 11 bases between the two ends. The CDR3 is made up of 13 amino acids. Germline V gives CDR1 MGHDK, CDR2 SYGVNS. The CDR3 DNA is TGTGCCAGCAGTGGGCTGACGGGATATGGCTACACCTTC. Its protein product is CASSGLTGYGYTF.

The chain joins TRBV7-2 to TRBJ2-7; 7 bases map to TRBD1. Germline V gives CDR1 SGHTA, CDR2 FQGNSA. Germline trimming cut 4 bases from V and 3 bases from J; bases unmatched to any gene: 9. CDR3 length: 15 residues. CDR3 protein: CASSSWTGGGYEQYF. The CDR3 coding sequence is TGTGCCAGCAGCTCATGGACAGGAGGAGGCTACGAGCAGTACTTC.

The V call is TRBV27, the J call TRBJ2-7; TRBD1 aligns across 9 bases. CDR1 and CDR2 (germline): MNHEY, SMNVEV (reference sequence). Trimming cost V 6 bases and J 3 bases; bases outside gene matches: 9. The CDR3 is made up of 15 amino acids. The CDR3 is CASSGPGQGNYEQYF. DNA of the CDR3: TGTGCCAGCAGCGGACCGGGACAGGGTAACTACGAGCAGTACTTC.

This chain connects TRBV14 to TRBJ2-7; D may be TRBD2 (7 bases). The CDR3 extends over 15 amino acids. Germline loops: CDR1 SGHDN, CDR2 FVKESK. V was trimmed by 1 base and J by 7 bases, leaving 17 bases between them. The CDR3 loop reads CASSQGGQGGGEQYF. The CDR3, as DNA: TGTGCCAGCAGCCAAGGGGGACAAGGGGGGGGTGAGCAGTACTTC.

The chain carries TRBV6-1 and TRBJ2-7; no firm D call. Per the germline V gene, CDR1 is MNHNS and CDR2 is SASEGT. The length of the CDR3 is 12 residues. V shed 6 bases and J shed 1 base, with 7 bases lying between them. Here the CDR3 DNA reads TGTGCCAGCAGATTCAGATCCTACGAGCAGTACTTC. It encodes CASRFRSYEQYF.

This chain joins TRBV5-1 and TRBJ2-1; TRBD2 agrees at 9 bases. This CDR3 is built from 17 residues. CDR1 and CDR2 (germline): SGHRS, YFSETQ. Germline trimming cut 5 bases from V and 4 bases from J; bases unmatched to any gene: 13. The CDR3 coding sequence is TGCGCCAGCAGGGCCGGGATAGCGGGAGATTCTTACAATGAGCAGTTCTTC. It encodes CASRAGIAGDSYNEQFF.

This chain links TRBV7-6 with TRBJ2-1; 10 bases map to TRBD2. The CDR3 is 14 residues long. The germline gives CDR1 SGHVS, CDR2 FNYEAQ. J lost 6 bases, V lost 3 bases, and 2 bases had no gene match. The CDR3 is CASSFLAGVNEQFF. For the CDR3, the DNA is TGTGCCAGCAGCTTCCTAGCGGGAGTCAATGAGCAGTTCTTC.

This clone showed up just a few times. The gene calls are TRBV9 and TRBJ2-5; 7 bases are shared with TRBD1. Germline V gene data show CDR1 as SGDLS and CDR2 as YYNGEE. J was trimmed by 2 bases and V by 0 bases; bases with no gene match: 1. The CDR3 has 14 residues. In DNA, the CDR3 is TGTGCCAGCAGCGTAGGGGACAGTCAAGAGACCCAGTACTTC. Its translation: CASSVGDSQETQYF.

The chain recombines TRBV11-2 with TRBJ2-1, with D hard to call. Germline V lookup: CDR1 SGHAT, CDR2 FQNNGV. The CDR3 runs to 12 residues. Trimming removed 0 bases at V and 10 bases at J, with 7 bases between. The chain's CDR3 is CASSLESGEQFF. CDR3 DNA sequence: TGTGCCAGCAGCTTAGAAAGTGGCGAGCAGTTCTTC.

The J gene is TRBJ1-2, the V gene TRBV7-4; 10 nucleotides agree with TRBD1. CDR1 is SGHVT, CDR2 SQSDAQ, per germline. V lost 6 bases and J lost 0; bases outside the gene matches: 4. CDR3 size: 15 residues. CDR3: CASSRQGAPNYGYTF. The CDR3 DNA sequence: TGTGCCAGCAGTCGACAGGGGGCCCCTAACTATGGCTACACCTTC.

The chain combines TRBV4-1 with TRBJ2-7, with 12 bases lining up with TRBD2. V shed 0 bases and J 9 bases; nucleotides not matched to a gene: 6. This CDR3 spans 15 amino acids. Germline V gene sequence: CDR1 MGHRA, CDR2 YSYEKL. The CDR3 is CASSQDASGGAWQYF. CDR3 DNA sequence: TGCGCCAGCAGCCAAGATGCTAGCGGGGGGGCATGGCAGTACTTC.

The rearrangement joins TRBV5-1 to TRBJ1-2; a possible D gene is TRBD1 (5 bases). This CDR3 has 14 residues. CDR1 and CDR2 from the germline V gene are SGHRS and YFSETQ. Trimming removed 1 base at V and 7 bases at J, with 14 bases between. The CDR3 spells CASSLWQGGGGYTF. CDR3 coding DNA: TGCGCCAGCAGCTTGTGGCAGGGAGGTGGTGGCTACACCTTC.

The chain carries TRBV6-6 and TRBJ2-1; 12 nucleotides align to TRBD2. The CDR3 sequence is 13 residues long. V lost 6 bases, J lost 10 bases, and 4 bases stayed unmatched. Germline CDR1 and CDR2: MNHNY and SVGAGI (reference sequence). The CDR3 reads CASRPSGGVEQFF. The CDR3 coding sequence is TGTGCCAGCAGACCTAGCGGGGGGGTCGAGCAGTTCTTC.

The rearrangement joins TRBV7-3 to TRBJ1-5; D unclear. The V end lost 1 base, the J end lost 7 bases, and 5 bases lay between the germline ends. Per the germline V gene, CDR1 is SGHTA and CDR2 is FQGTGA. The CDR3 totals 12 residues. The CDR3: CASSLMGQPQHF. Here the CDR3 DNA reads TGTGCCAGCAGCTTAATGGGCCAGCCCCAGCATTTT. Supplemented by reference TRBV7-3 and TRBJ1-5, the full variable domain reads GAGVSQTPSNKVTEKGKYVELRCDPISGHTALYWYRQSLGQGPEFLIYFQGTGAADDSGLPNDRFFAVRPEGSVSTLKIQRTERGDSAVYLCASSLMGQPQHFGDGTRLSIL.

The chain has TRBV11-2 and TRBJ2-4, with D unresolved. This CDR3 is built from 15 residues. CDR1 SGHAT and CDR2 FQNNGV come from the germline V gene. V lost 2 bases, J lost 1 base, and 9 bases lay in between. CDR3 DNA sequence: TGTGCCAGCAGCTTACTAGGCTTGGCCAAAAACATTCAGTACTTC. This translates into CASSLLGLAKNIQYF.

CDR3 nucleotide sequence: TGTGCCATCAGTGAGTCGAGACTAGCGGGAGTGTTGGAGACCCAGTACTTC. Translating it yields CAISESRLAGVLETQYF. The chain combines TRBV10-3 with TRBJ2-5; 12 positions match TRBD2. Germline V gives CDR1 ENHRY, CDR2 SYGVKD. V lost 0 bases, J lost 5 bases, and 7 bases stayed unmatched. CDR3 length: 17 amino acids.

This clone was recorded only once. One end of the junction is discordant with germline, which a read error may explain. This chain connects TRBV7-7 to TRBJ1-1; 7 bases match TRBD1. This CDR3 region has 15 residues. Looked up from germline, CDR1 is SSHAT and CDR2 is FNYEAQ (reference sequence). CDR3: CASSPPTGKNTEAFF. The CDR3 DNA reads TGTGCTAGCAGCCCACCGACAGGGAAGAACACTGAAGCTTTCTTT. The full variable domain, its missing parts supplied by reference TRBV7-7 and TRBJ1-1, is GAGVSQSPRYKVTKRGQDVTLRCDPISSHATLYWYQQALGQGPEFLTYFNYEAQPDKSGLPSDRFSAERPEGSISTLTIQRTEQRDSAMYRCASSPPTGKNTEAFFGQGTRLTVV.

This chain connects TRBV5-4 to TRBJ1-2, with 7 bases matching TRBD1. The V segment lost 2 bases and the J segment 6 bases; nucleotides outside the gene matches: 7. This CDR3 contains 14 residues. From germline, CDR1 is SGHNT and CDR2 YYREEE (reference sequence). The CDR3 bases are TGTGCCAGCAGCTTCGTTGGGCAGGGGGATGGCTACACCTTC. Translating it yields CASSFVGQGDGYTF.